This T cell receptor beta chain was obtained from a study of OX40 agonist ivuxolimab in advanced cancers. At the level of the study: Patients with prior anti-PD-1, anti-PD-L1 or anti-CTLA-4 therapy were eligible; less than 50% had some.

This clone appeared a single time. Its antigen is still unknown. V lost 5 bases, J lost 4 bases, and 3 bases lay in between. The V gene's germline CDR1 is MNHEY and CDR2 SMNVEV (reference sequence). The CDR3 has 11 amino acids. The data were produced by immunoSEQ multiplex PCR, yet TCRdb's version contains in-frame clones alone and is incomplete. This repertoire shows 90,000 or so clones, about 92% found once; its top ten account for 3% to 3.5%. The study's findings and limits: Undetermined was the antigen specificity of the expanded peripheral T cells. Expanded clones tended on average to be more numerous among CD8+ T cells than CD4+.

This clonotype was obtained from an adult with an advanced solid tumor such as melanoma, head and neck, liver or kidney cancer. This chain links TRBV27 with TRBJ2-1; unclear D gene. Sequenced here: CD4+ or CD8+ T cells sorted from blood, sampled in a trial of the OX40 agonist ivuxolimab. The CDR3 reads CASSAYNEQFF. In nucleotides, the CDR3 is TGTGCCAGCAGTGCGTACAATGAGCAGTTCTTC.